This paragraph reports one TCR beta chain. This record comes from a study of T cell repertoires in cytomegalovirus infection. The CDR3 loop spans 13 amino acids. Germline V gives CDR1 MDHEN, CDR2 SYDVKM. Between the trimmed V and J ends, which lost 3 bases and 6 bases, there was a span of 11 bases. TCRdb used MiXCR to reprocess the reads, holding one entry per CDR3 protein. The sample records over 300,000 distinct CDR3 sequences, 17% being singletons. Material: PBMCs. This chain connects TRBV28 to TRBJ1-2, with D unclear. The sequence was obtained from a human donor in good health (CMV status not recorded). Some clones in this sample may be carry-over from other donors' samples. The CDR3 DNA reads as TGTGCCAGCAGTTTCGACGGGTCGGATGGCTACACCTTC. Its protein is CASSFDGSDGYTF.